Shown below are 3 T cell receptor beta chains from a single sample sequenced in a study of early T cells in non-severe SARS-CoV-2 infection. TCRdb itself ran the 5' RACE reads through MiXCR, one entry per CDR3 protein. Among approximately 32,000 distinct CDR3 sequences listed, approximately 6% were seen once. The sample consisted of whole blood. The source is an adult who was a healthcare worker with PCR-confirmed SARS-CoV-2 infection or an uninfected control (not recorded which).

This clonotype was recorded many times. The chain carries TRBV27 and TRBJ2-7; D tentatively fits TRBD1 or TRBD2 (5 bases each). The CDR3 sequence is 13 residues long. CDR1 is MNHEY and CDR2 is SMNVEV in the germline V gene (reference sequence). V gave up 6 bases and J gave up 5 bases, with 14 bases separating them. The CDR3 DNA reads TGTGCCAGCAGACGGCTAGGGGAGCACGAGCAGTACTTC. Its translation is CASRRLGEHEQYF.

This clonotype was detected many times. The CDR3 coding sequence is TGCGCCAGCAGCCAAAAACACAGGGCGGCCAATTCACCCCTCCACTTT. Amino acids: CASSQKHRAANSPLHF. The J gene is TRBJ1-6, the V gene TRBV4-3, with D possibly TRBD1 on 6 matching bases. V was trimmed by 2 bases and J by 7 bases, leaving 15 bases between them. Per germline, CDR1 LGHNA and CDR2 YSLEER. CDR3 length equals 16 residues.

This clonotype showed up many times. The V gene is TRBV6-2 or TRBV6-3, the J gene TRBJ2-6, with D perhaps TRBD1 (5 bases). Germline-derived CDR1 and CDR2 are MNHEY and SVGEGT. The CDR3 runs to 16 residues. V was pared by 6 bases and J by 0 bases, with 12 bases between. The CDR3 loop reads CASRPGHRSGANVLTF. CDR3 coding DNA: TGTGCCAGCAGGCCTGGACACCGCTCTGGGGCCAACGTCCTGACTTTC.